The next 18 T cell receptor beta chains were all read from a single sample in a study of OX40 agonist ivuxolimab in advanced cancers. Method: immunoSEQ multiplex PCR; TCRdb's copy keeps in-frame clones and lacks some. The table includes some 44,000 clones, approximately 86% detected once. This specimen was CD4+ or CD8+ T cells sorted from blood, taken in a trial of the OX40 agonist ivuxolimab. Receptor source: an adult with an advanced solid tumor such as melanoma, head and neck, liver or kidney cancer.

The chain employs TRBV6-6 and TRBJ2-3; D is unclear. The V gene's germline CDR1 is MNHNY and CDR2 SVGAGI (reference sequence). Between the trimmed V and J ends, which lost 0 bases and 2 bases, there was a span of 6 bases. The CDR3 length is 14 residues. The CDR3 bases are TGTGCCAGCAGTTACTCTCGGTACACAGATACGCAGTATTTT. Amino acids: CASSYSRYTDTQYF.

The chain links TRBV28 to TRBJ2-3; D call uncertain. CDR3 size: 13 residues. V lost 1 base to trimming and J lost 6 bases, with 8 bases between them. Per germline, CDR1 MDHEN and CDR2 SYDVKM. The CDR3 coding sequence is TGTGCCAGCAGTTTATTCCCCCCCGATACGCAGTATTTT. This translates into CASSLFPPDTQYF. The full variable domain, completed using reference TRBV28 and TRBJ2-3, is DVKVTQSSRYLVKRTGEKVFLECVQDMDHENMFWYRQDPGLGLRLIYFSYDVKMKEKGDIPEGYSVSREKKERFSLILESASTNQTSMYLCASSLFPPDTQYFGPGTRLTVL.

Worth noting for this clone: The junction departs from germline at one end; a sequencing error may be responsible. The J gene is TRBJ2-2, the V gene TRBV4-1, with D tentatively TRBD1 or TRBD2 (5 bases each). Per the germline V gene, CDR1 is MGHRA and CDR2 is YSYEKL. The CDR3 contains 14 residues. In nucleotides, the CDR3 is TGCGCCAGCAGCGAAGAATATAGGGGAGAGGAGCTGTTTTTT. Amino acid sequence: CASSEEYRGEELFF.

The gene calls are TRBV10-3 and TRBJ2-2; D is undetermined. This CDR3 has 12 residues. Germline CDR1 reads ENHRY; CDR2 reads SYGVKD. The V end lost 3 bases, the J end lost 8 bases, and 7 bases lay between the germline ends. In DNA form, the CDR3 reads TGTGCCATCAGTGACAGTATTGGGGAGCTGTTTTTT. Translated, it gives CAISDSIGELFF.

This clone has a handful of counts. V usage is TRBV5-1 and J usage is TRBJ2-4; 7 bases fit TRBD1. CDR1 and CDR2 (germline): SGHRS, YFSETQ. V lost 0 bases and J lost 1; bases outside the gene matches: 1. This CDR3 has 15 residues. The CDR3 nucleotides are TGCGCCAGCAGCTTGGGACAGGGTGCCAAAAACATTCAGTACTTC. It translates to CASSLGQGAKNIQYF.

This clone is medium-sized within its sample. The chain combines TRBV4-2 with TRBJ2-1, with D tentatively TRBD1 (5 bases). The V gene lost 0 bases and the J gene lost 5 bases, with 14 bases spanning the gap. Looked up from germline, CDR1 is LGHNA and CDR2 is YNFKEQ. CDR3 length equals 16 residues. CDR3 residues: CASSQEEGVGDNEQFF. The CDR3 nucleotides are TGTGCCAGCAGCCAAGAGGAAGGGGTTGGAGACAATGAGCAGTTCTTC.

This chain joins TRBV19 and TRBJ2-5; D is uncertain. The CDR3 is 13 amino acids. The V end lost 10 bases, the J end lost 4 bases, and 16 bases lay between the germline ends. Germline assignment: CDR1 LNHDA and CDR2 SQIVND (reference sequence). The CDR3 sequence: CATSLRERETQYF. CDR3 in DNA: TGTGCCACCTCCTTAAGGGAAAGAGAGACCCAGTACTTC.

The chain links TRBV7-8 to TRBJ2-7; 9 nucleotides align to TRBD1. This CDR3 is 17 amino acids long. Trimming cost V 2 bases and J 1 base; bases outside gene matches: 9. Germline V gene data show CDR1 as SGHVS and CDR2 as FQNEAQ. CDR3: CASSLSKGQGISYEQYF. The CDR3 region has the DNA TGTGCCAGCAGCTTATCAAAGGGACAGGGCATATCCTACGAGCAGTACTTC.

The chain joins TRBV25-1 to TRBJ1-6; D is uncertain. V shed 3 bases and J shed 8 bases, with 17 bases lying between them. Germline V gene lookup returns CDR1 MGHDK and CDR2 SYGVNS. CDR3 size: 16 residues. The CDR3 is CASSDSVGFGDSPLHF. The CDR3 DNA reads TGTGCCAGCAGTGACTCGGTAGGGTTTGGGGATTCACCCCTCCACTTT.

This clone has only a few counts. One junction end disagrees with the germline gene, perhaps due to a read error. Other DNA sequences in the same sample also yield this CDR3. The chain employs TRBV7-9 and TRBJ1-5; no clear D. The germline gives CDR1 SEHNR, CDR2 FQNEAQ (reference sequence). The CDR3 consists of 13 residues. The CDR3 reads CASSQESDQPQHF. As DNA, the CDR3 is TGCGCCAGCAGCCAAGAAAGCGATCAGCCCCAGCATTTT.

The rearrangement joins TRBV6-6 to TRBJ2-1, with 7 bases fitting TRBD2. The J segment lost 7 bases and the V segment lost 0 bases, leaving 6 bases of the junction unmatched. The CDR3 loop spans 15 amino acids. Germline assignment: CDR1 MNHNY and CDR2 SVGAGI (reference sequence). The CDR3 DNA reads as TGTGCCAGCAGTTACTCGATTTCAGCGGGGAATGAGCAGTTCTTC. This sequence encodes CASSYSISAGNEQFF.

The genes are TRBV5-5 and TRBJ1-1; the D gene is possibly TRBD1 (5 bases). Germline lookup yields CDR1 SGHKS and CDR2 YYEKEE (reference sequence). CDR3 size: 14 residues. V lost 4 bases and J lost 1, with 11 bases in between. The CDR3 spells CASSVRDRNTEAFF. In nucleotides, the CDR3 is TGTGCCAGCAGCGTCCGGGACCGGAACACTGAAGCTTTCTTT.

In the case of this clone: The sample carries other DNA sequences with the same CDR3. The V and J genes are TRBV5-6 and TRBJ1-3; D is unclear. The length of the CDR3 is 14 residues. In germline, CDR1 is SGHDT, CDR2 YYEEEE. The V end lost 5 bases, the J end lost 0 bases, and 9 bases lay between the germline ends. Here the CDR3 DNA reads TGTGCCAGCAGTCTCGGGAACTCTGGAAACACCATATATTTT. Protein sequence: CASSLGNSGNTIYF.

This clone was seen only once. The chain carries TRBV7-3 and TRBJ1-5; D unresolved. Trimming pared 2 bases from V and 7 bases from J, leaving 9 bases between. The CDR3 runs to 13 residues. Germline CDR1 is SGHTA and CDR2 is FQGTGA. This CDR3 reads CASSLEAGQPQHF. The CDR3 DNA reads as TGTGCCAGCAGCTTAGAGGCGGGCCAGCCCCAGCATTTT.

This chain links TRBV4-3 with TRBJ1-6; D ambiguous. The CDR3 has 17 residues. V lost 2 bases and J 2 bases, leaving 13 bases between the germline ends. Germline lookup yields CDR1 LGHNA and CDR2 YSLEER. The CDR3 here is CASSQKTHGTYNSPLHF. DNA of the CDR3: TGCGCCAGCAGCCAAAAAACGCACGGAACCTATAATTCACCCCTCCACTTT.

The chain is built from TRBV6-5 and TRBJ1-2; D gene ambiguous. CDR1 and CDR2 from the germline V gene are MNHEY and SVGAGI. This CDR3 is built from 13 residues. The V and J ends lost 0 bases and 4 bases respectively, with 6 bases between them. The CDR3: CASSYSGSYGYTF. The CDR3 coding sequence is TGTGCCAGCAGTTACTCAGGCAGCTATGGCTACACCTTC.

The chain links TRBV7-2 to TRBJ1-6; D remains ambiguous. Looked up from germline, CDR1 is SGHTA and CDR2 is FQGNSA. The CDR3 extends over 11 amino acids. V lost 5 bases and J lost 12, with 8 bases in between. The DNA for the CDR3 is TGTGCCAGCAGCATTGATTTACCCCTCCACTTT. Translated: CASSIDLPLHF. The variable domain in full, completed from reference TRBV7-2 and TRBJ1-6, reads GAGVSQSPSNKVTEKGKDVELRCDPISGHTALYWYRQSLGQGLEFLIYFQGNSAPDKSGLPSDRFSAERTGGSVSTLTIQRTQQEDSAVYLCASSIDLPLHFGNGTRLTVT.

This clone was observed a handful of times. The gene calls are TRBV4-1 and TRBJ2-7; 10 bases map to TRBD1. The CDR3 has 14 residues. Germline loops: CDR1 MGHRA, CDR2 YSYEKL. V lost 5 bases and J lost 3; bases outside the gene matches: 4. CDR3 in amino acids: CASSERTGGYEQYV. The CDR3 DNA follows: TGCGCCAGCAGCGAACGGACAGGGGGCTACGAGCAGTACGTC.